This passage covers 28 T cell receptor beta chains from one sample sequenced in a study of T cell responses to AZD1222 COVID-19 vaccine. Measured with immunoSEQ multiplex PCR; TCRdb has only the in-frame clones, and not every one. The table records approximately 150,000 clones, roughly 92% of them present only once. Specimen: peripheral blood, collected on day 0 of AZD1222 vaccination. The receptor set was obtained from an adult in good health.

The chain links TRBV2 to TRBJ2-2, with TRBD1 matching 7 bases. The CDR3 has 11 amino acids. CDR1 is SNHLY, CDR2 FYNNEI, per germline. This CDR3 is CGTGGTGELFF. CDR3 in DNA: TGTGGGACAGGTGGCACCGGGGAGCTGTTTTTT.

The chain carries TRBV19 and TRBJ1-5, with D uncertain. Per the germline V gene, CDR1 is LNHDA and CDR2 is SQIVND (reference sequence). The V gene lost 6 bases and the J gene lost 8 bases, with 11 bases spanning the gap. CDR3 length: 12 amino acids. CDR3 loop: CASRQSKEPQHF. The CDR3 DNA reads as TGTGCCAGTAGGCAGTCCAAAGAGCCCCAGCATTTT.

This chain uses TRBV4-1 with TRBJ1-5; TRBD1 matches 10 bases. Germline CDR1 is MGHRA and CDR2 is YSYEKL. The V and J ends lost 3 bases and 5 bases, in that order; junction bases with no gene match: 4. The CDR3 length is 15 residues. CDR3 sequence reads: CASSQAGTGDQPQHF. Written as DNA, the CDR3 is TGCGCCAGCAGCCAGGCCGGGACAGGGGATCAGCCCCAGCATTTT.

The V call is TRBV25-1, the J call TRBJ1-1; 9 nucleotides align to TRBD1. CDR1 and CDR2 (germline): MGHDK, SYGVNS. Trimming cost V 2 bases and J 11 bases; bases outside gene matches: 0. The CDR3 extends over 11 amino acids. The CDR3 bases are TGTGCCAGCAGTGAAGGGACAGGGGCTTTCTTT. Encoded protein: CASSEGTGAFF. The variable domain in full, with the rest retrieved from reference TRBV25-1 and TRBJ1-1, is EADIYQTPRYLVIGTGKKITLECSQTMGHDKMYWYQQDPGMELHLIHYSYGVNSTEKGDLSSESTVSRIRTEHFPLTLESARPSHTSQYLCASSEGTGAFFGQGTRLTVV.

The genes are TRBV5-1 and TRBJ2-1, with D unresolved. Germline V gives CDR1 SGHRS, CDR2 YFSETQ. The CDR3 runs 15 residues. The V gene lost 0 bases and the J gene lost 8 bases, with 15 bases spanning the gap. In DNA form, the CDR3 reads TGCGCCAGCAGCTTGGCCGAGGTAGGATGGGATGAGCAGTTCTTC. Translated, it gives CASSLAEVGWDEQFF.

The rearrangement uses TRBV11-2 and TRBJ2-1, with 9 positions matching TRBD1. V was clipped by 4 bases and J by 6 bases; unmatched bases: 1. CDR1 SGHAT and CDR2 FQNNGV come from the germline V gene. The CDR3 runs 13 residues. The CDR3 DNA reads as TGTGCCAGCAGCTCGACAGGGGGCAATGAGCAGTTCTTC. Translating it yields CASSSTGGNEQFF.

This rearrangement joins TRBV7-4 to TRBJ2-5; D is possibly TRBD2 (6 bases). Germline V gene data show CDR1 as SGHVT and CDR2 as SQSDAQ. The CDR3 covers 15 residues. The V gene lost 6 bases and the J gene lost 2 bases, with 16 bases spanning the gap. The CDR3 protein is CASSSKLLAQETQYF. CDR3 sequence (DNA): TGTGCCAGCAGTTCCAAGTTGCTAGCGCAAGAGACCCAGTACTTC.

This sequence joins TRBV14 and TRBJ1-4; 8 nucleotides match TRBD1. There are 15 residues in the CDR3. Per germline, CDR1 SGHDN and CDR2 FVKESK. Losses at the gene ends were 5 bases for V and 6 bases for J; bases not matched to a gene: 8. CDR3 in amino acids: CASSSWTGLYEKLFF. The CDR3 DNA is TGTGCCAGCAGCTCTTGGACAGGGTTATATGAAAAACTGTTTTTT.

The CDR3 reads CASSYWGSYEQYF. CDR3 sequence (DNA): TGTGCCAGCAGCTATTGGGGATCCTACGAGCAGTACTTC. The genes are TRBV5-5 and TRBJ2-7; D ambiguous. The CDR3 extends over 13 amino acids. V lost 3 bases, J lost 1 base, and 8 bases lay in between. Germline V gene lookup returns CDR1 SGHKS and CDR2 YYEKEE (reference sequence).

Written as DNA, the CDR3 is TGTGCCAGCAGCCAAGCTGTGGGTCCCGGGGAGCTGTTTTTT. As protein: CASSQAVGPGELFF. The chain couples TRBV3-1 (or the pseudogene TRBV3-2) to TRBJ2-2; D uncertain. The germline V gene encodes CDR1 LGHDT and CDR2 YNNKEL (reference sequence). The CDR3 has 14 residues. V lost 1 base and J 6 bases, leaving 9 bases between the germline ends.

CDR3 loop: CASSLVQPTGYGYTF. For the CDR3, the DNA is TGCGCCAGCAGCTTGGTTCAGCCCACGGGCTATGGCTACACCTTC. The chain carries TRBV5-1 and TRBJ1-2; D is undetermined. The CDR3 loop spans 15 amino acids. Germline V gives CDR1 SGHRS, CDR2 YFSETQ. The V and J ends lost 0 bases and 4 bases respectively, with 13 bases between them.

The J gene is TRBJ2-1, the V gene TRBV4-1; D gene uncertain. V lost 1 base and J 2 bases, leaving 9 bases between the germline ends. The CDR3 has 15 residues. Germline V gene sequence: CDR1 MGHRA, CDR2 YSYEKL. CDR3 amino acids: CASSQGTAAYNEQFF. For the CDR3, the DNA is TGCGCCAGCAGCCAAGGGACGGCGGCCTACAATGAGCAGTTCTTC.

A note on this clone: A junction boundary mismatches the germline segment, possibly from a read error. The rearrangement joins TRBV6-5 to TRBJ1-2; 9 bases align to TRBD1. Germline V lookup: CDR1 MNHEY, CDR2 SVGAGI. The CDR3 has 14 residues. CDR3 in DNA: TGTGCCAGCAGGGGAACGGGGAAAGGGACAGGGTGCTTCTTC. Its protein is CASRGTGKGTGCFF.

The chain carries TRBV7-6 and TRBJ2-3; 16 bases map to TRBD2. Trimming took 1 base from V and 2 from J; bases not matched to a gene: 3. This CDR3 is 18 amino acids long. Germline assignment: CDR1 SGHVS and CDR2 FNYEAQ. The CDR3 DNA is TGTGCCAGCAGCTTAGGGGGACTAGCGGGAGGGCCCACAGATACGCAGTATTTT. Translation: CASSLGGLAGGPTDTQYF.

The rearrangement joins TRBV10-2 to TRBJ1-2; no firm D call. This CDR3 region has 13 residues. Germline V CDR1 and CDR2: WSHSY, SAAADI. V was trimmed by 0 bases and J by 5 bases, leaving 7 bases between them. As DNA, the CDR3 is TGCGCCAGCAGTGAGTCGTGGGGTTATGGCTACACCTTC. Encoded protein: CASSESWGYGYTF.

CDR3: CATSRDLLVNQPQHF. For the CDR3, the DNA is TGTGCCACCAGCAGAGATCTTCTTGTCAATCAGCCCCAGCATTTT. The chain joins TRBV15 to TRBJ1-5, with D unresolved. Between the trimmed V and J ends, which lost 0 bases and 3 bases, there was a span of 9 bases. The germline gives CDR1 LNHNV, CDR2 YYDKDF (reference sequence). The CDR3 is 15 amino acids.

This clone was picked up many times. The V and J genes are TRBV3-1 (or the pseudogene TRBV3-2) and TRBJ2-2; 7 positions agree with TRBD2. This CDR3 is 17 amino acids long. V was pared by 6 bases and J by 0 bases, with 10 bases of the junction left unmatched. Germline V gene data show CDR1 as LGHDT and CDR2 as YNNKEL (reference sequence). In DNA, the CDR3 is TGTGCCAGCAGTTACGGTATAGCGGGTGCGAACACCGGGGAGCTGTTTTTT. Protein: CASSYGIAGANTGELFF.

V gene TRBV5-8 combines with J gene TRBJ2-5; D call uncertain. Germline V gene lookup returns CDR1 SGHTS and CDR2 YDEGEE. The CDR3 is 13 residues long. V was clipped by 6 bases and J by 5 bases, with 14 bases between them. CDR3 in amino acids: CASIRSDAETQYF. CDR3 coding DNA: TGTGCCAGCATCAGAAGTGACGCGGAGACCCAGTACTTC.

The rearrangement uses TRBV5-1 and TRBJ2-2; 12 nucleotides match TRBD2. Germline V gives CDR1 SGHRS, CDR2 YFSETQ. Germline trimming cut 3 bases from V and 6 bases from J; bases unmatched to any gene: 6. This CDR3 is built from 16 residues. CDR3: CASSWTSGKSAGELFF. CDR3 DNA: TGCGCCAGCAGCTGGACTAGCGGGAAATCGGCCGGGGAGCTGTTTTTT.

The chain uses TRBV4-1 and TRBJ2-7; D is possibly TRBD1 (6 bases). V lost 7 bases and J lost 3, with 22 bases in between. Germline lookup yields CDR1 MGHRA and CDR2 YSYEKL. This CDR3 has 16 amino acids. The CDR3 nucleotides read TGCGCCAGCACAAGGGGGTCCGCGACAGGCTACTACGAGCAGTACTTC. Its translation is CASTRGSATGYYEQYF.

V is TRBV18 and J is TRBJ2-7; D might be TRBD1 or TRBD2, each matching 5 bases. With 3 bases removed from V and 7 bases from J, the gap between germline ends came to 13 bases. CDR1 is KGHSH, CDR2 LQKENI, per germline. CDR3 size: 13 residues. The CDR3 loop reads CASSPSWGIEQYF. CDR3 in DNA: TGTGCCAGCTCACCCAGTTGGGGGATTGAGCAGTACTTC.

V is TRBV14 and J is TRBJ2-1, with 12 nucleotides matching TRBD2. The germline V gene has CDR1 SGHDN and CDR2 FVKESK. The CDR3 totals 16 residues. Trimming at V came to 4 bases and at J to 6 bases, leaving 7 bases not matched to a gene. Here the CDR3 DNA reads TGTGCCAGCAGCCTCGCTAGCGGGAGGGTTTTCAATGAGCAGTTCTTC. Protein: CASSLASGRVFNEQFF.

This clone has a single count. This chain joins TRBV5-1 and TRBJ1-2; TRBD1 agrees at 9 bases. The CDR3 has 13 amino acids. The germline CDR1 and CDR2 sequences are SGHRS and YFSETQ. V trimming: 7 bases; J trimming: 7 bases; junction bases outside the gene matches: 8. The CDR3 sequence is CASEPGQGLGYTF. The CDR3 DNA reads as TGCGCCAGCGAACCGGGACAGGGTCTTGGCTACACCTTC.

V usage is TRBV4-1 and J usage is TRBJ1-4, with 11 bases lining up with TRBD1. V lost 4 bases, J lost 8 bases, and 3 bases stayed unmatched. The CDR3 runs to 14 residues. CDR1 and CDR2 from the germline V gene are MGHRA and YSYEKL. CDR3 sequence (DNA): TGCGCCAGCAGCCCGGGACAGGGGGGAGAAAAACTGTTTTTT. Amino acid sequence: CASSPGQGGEKLFF.

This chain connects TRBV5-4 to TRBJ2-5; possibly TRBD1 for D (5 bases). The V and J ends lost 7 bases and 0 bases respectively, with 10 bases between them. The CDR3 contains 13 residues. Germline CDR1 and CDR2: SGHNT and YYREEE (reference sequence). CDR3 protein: CASGRDYQETQYF. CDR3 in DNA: TGTGCCAGCGGCAGGGATTACCAAGAGACCCAGTACTTC. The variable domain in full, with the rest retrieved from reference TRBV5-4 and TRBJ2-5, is ETGVTQSPTHLIKTRGQQVTLRCSSQSGHNTVSWYQQALGQGPQFIFQYYREEENGRGNFPPRFSGLQFPNYSSELNVNALELDDSALYLCASGRDYQETQYFGPGTRLLVL.

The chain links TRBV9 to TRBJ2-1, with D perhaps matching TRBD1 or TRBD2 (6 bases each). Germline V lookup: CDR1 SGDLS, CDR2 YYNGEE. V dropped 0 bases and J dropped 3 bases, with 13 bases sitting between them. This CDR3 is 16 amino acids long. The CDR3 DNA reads TGTGCCAGCAGCGTAGCGGACGGAGGGGGCTACAATGAGCAGTTCTTC. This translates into CASSVADGGGYNEQFF. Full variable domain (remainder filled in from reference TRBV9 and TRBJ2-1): DSGVTQTPKHLITATGQRVTLRCSPRSGDLSVYWYQQSLDQGLQFLIQYYNGEERAKGNILERFSAQQFPDLHSELNLSSLELGDSALYFCASSVADGGGYNEQFFGPGTRLTVL.

The CDR3 here is CASSLAPGQPTNEKLFF. The CDR3 DNA sequence: TGTGCCAGCAGCTTAGCCCCGGGACAGCCAACTAATGAAAAACTGTTTTTT. The J gene is TRBJ1-4, the V gene TRBV11-2, with TRBD1 identical over 7 bases. Germline V gives CDR1 SGHAT, CDR2 FQNNGV. Losses at the gene ends were 1 base for V and 0 bases for J; bases not matched to a gene: 5. This CDR3 has 17 residues.

DNA of the CDR3: TGTGCCAGCAGCCAAAACAGGGGGCTACCCTACGAGCAGTACTTC. Encoded protein: CASSQNRGLPYEQYF. The V gene is TRBV3-1 (or the pseudogene TRBV3-2), the J gene TRBJ2-7, with 9 bases matching TRBD1. Losses at the gene ends were 2 bases for V and 2 bases for J; bases not matched to a gene: 4. CDR1 and CDR2 from the germline V gene are LGHDT and YNNKEL (reference sequence). CDR3 size: 15 residues.